This T cell receptor beta chain was sequenced for a study of cytotoxic CD8 clonotypes in ibrutinib-treated CLL. This clone has a handful of counts. Its cognate antigen is unknown. General study findings and limits: Timing of sampling differed between sustained-remission and progressing patients. T-cell clonality at baseline went above that of age-matched healthy donors and rose and fell with circulating CD8+ T-cell counts.

Frozen PBMC stocks contributed around 2 micrograms of genomic DNA to the TCR beta libraries. CDR3 length: 15 amino acids. Per the germline V gene, CDR1 is LNHDA and CDR2 is SQIVND (reference sequence). The V gene end was trimmed by 4 bases and the J gene end by 2 bases; junction bases not matched to a gene: 4. Libraries were prepared by immunoSEQ multiplex PCR; TCRdb keeps only in-frame clonotypes and omits some of them. The sample lists 42,000 or so clones; approximately 67% were seen once. The source of this sequence is a human donor with chronic lymphocytic leukemia. Sequenced here: PBMCs, sampled at disease progression, from a patient treated with ibrutinib. The gene calls are TRBV19 and TRBJ2-3, with TRBD2 matching over 9 bases. The CDR3 DNA is TGTGCCAGTAGTACCAGCGGGAGGTCCACAGATACGCAGTATTTT. Encoded protein: CASSTSGRSTDTQYF.